Each of the 24 T cell receptor beta chains below was sequenced from the same sample in a study of T cell changes during pregnancy in multiple sclerosis. The protocol was immunoSEQ multiplex PCR, while the TCRdb copy is restricted to in-frame clones and leaves out a portion. This table holds about 38,000 clones, roughly 93% found once. Sequences were derived from CD8+ T cells from peripheral blood mononuclear cells, sampled in the third trimester of pregnancy. These receptors were obtained from a female donor with multiple sclerosis, enrolled in a pregnancy study.

V and J are TRBV2 and TRBJ2-5; 8 bases map to TRBD2. Germline-derived CDR1 and CDR2 are SNHLY and FYNNEI. The V gene end was trimmed by 0 bases and the J gene end by 6 bases; junction bases not matched to a gene: 12. CDR3 length: 17 amino acids. Here the CDR3 DNA reads TGTGCCAGCAGTGAAGCGCGATACGGGGGGGCTCGGAAGACCCAGTACTTC. Amino acid sequence: CASSEARYGGARKTQYF. The full variable domain, rest sourced from reference TRBV2 and TRBJ2-5, is EPEVTQTPSHQVTQMGQEVILRCVPISNHLYFYWYRQILGQKVEFLVSFYNNEISEKSEIFDDQFSVERPDGSNFTLKIRSTKLEDSAMYFCASSEARYGGARKTQYFGPGTRLLVL.

Turning to this clone: At the DNA level, this CDR3 is encoded by other sequences in the same sample as well. The CDR3 sequence is CATSRDRGLYNEQFF. The CDR3 region has the DNA TGTGCCACCAGCAGGGACAGGGGGCTCTACAATGAGCAGTTCTTC. The chain recombines TRBV15 with TRBJ2-1; 11 bases match TRBD1. Trimming cost V 3 bases and J 3 bases; bases outside gene matches: 1. The CDR3 consists of 15 residues. Germline CDR1 and CDR2: LNHNV and YYDKDF (reference sequence).

V is TRBV5-1 and J is TRBJ2-5; D is ambiguous. V dropped 4 bases and J dropped 1 base, with 17 bases sitting between them. This CDR3 spans 16 amino acids. Germline V gives CDR1 SGHRS, CDR2 YFSETQ. CDR3 in DNA: TGCGCCAGCAGCAGACCTTCGAGAGGAATCCAAGAGACCCAGTACTTC. It is translated as CASSRPSRGIQETQYF.

Here the CDR3 reads CASSATGGMETQYF. The CDR3 DNA is TGCGCCAGCAGCGCGACAGGGGGTATGGAGACCCAGTACTTC. The chain joins TRBV5-1 to TRBJ2-5, with TRBD1 identical over 9 bases. The trim removed 4 bases at V and 5 bases at J, leaving 6 bases unmatched. The CDR3 sequence is 14 residues long. Germline CDR1 is SGHRS and CDR2 is YFSETQ.

This clone was recorded once. The rearrangement joins TRBV7-6 to TRBJ1-1; 7 bases are shared with TRBD1. Trimming at V came to 3 bases and at J to 1 base, leaving 5 bases not matched to a gene. The CDR3 has 15 amino acids. Germline CDR1 is SGHVS and CDR2 is FNYEAQ. Written as DNA, the CDR3 is TGTGCCAGCAGCTTTAACAGGGGCGAGAACACTGAAGCTTTCTTT. It codes for CASSFNRGENTEAFF.

The V and J genes are TRBV9 and TRBJ2-7, with 7 bases matching TRBD2. CDR3 size: 15 residues. V lost 3 bases and J lost 3; bases outside the gene matches: 9. Per germline, CDR1 SGDLS and CDR2 YYNGEE. The chain's CDR3 is CASSAGGGANYEQYF. The CDR3 DNA sequence: TGTGCCAGCAGCGCTGGGGGGGGAGCCAACTACGAGCAGTACTTC.

This clone was recorded only once. The chain joins TRBV2 to TRBJ1-1, with TRBD1 as a possible D gene (5 bases). Germline lookup yields CDR1 SNHLY and CDR2 FYNNEI. Trimming cost V 6 bases and J 4 bases, with 12 bases left between them. CDR3 length: 13 residues. CDR3 coding DNA: TGTGCCAGCAGGGAATGGGGGGGCACTGAAGCTTTCTTT. The encoded protein is CASREWGGTEAFF.

This clone was counted once. V and J are TRBV9 and TRBJ2-7; TRBD1 agrees at 9 bases. The CDR3 sequence is 15 residues long. V was pared by 2 bases and J by 3 bases, with 6 bases of the junction left unmatched. The germline V gene has CDR1 SGDLS and CDR2 YYNGEE. As DNA, the CDR3 is TGTGCCAGCAGCGTTTATACAGGGGGCGGCTACGAGCAGTACTTC. Translating gives CASSVYTGGGYEQYF.

This rearrangement joins TRBV14 to TRBJ1-2; TRBD1 agrees at 8 bases. CDR1 and CDR2 from the germline V gene are SGHDN and FVKESK. V trimming: 3 bases; J trimming: 3 bases; junction bases outside the gene matches: 12. This CDR3 has 17 residues. CDR3 residues: CASSHSDRALPHYGYTF. The CDR3, as DNA: TGTGCCAGCAGCCATTCGGACAGGGCCCTGCCCCACTATGGCTACACCTTC.

The chain carries TRBV4-1 and TRBJ2-1, with TRBD1 matching 8 bases. Germline V gene sequence: CDR1 MGHRA, CDR2 YSYEKL. The CDR3 loop spans 14 amino acids. V gave up 3 bases and J gave up 7 bases; unmatched junction bases: 5. The CDR3 loop is CASSHYDRGNEQFF. The CDR3 nucleotides read TGCGCCAGCAGCCACTACGACAGGGGTAATGAGCAGTTCTTC.

The chain has TRBV29-1 and TRBJ1-4; no definite D call. The CDR3 is made up of 12 amino acids. The germline V gene encodes CDR1 SQVTM and CDR2 ANQGSEA. V lost 7 bases, J lost 3 bases, and 9 bases lay in between. Here the CDR3 DNA reads TGCAGCGCCCCCGGGGCTAATGAAAAACTGTTTTTT. It codes for CSAPGANEKLFF.

The chain links TRBV11-2 to TRBJ2-7, with D maybe TRBD1 (6 bases). Trimming removed 3 bases from V and 0 bases from J, with 9 bases in between. The CDR3 is 14 residues long. Germline-derived CDR1 and CDR2 are SGHAT and FQNNGV. CDR3 sequence: CASSLGHSSYEQYF. CDR3 nucleotide sequence: TGTGCCAGCAGCTTGGGACATAGCTCCTACGAGCAGTACTTC.

V usage is TRBV14 and J usage is TRBJ1-2; D is possibly TRBD1 (5 bases). Trimming pared 5 bases from V and 3 bases from J, leaving 10 bases between. Germline CDR1 and CDR2: SGHDN and FVKESK. This CDR3 spans 13 amino acids. The CDR3 DNA follows: TGTGCCAGCAGCGCATGGGGGGACTATGGCTACACCTTC. The encoded protein is CASSAWGDYGYTF.

The chain carries TRBV12-5 and TRBJ2-7; the D gene is possibly TRBD1 (5 bases). CDR1 is LGHNT, CDR2 FRNRAP, per germline. The germline V and J ends were trimmed by 5 bases and 0 bases, with 11 bases remaining between them. The length of the CDR3 is 14 residues. CDR3 bases: TGTGCTAGTGGTCCAGGGTCCCTCTCCTACGAGCAGTACTTC. Translated: CASGPGSLSYEQYF.

This rearrangement joins TRBV27 to TRBJ2-1; TRBD1 matches 7 bases. J was trimmed by 9 bases and V by 6 bases; bases with no gene match: 11. Per the germline V gene, CDR1 is MNHEY and CDR2 is SMNVEV (reference sequence). The CDR3 is 14 amino acids. CDR3 in amino acids: CASSLQGLFGEQFF. The CDR3 region has the DNA TGTGCCAGCAGCCTACAGGGGCTGTTCGGTGAGCAGTTCTTC.

V and J are TRBV30 and TRBJ2-2; 7 bases are shared with TRBD1. This CDR3 region has 16 residues. Per the germline V gene, CDR1 is GTSNPN and CDR2 is SVGIG (reference sequence). Losses at the gene ends were 3 bases for V and 0 bases for J; bases not matched to a gene: 7. CDR3 amino acids: CAWSVTGTANTGELFF. CDR3 DNA: TGTGCCTGGAGCGTCACCGGGACAGCGAACACCGGGGAGCTGTTTTTT.

The gene calls are TRBV14 and TRBJ1-1; 8 bases map to TRBD1. Germline loops: CDR1 SGHDN, CDR2 FVKESK. V shed 1 base and J 5 bases; nucleotides not matched to a gene: 6. This CDR3 is built from 15 residues. The CDR3 region has the DNA TGTGCCAGCAGCCAAGTGGCAGGGGGCTGGACTGAAGCTTTCTTT. It encodes CASSQVAGGWTEAFF. Based on the CDR3 plus reference TRBV14 and TRBJ1-1, the full variable domain is EAGVTQFPSHSVIEKGQTVTLRCDPISGHDNLYWYRRVMGKEIKFLLHFVKESKQDESGMPNNRFLAERTGGTYSTLKVQPAELEDSGVYFCASSQVAGGWTEAFFGQGTRLTVV.

V gene TRBV4-1 combines with J gene TRBJ1-5, with D uncertain. The CDR3 has 16 amino acids. V lost 4 bases and J lost 7, with 20 bases in between. Germline V gene lookup returns CDR1 MGHRA and CDR2 YSYEKL. This chain's CDR3 is CASSLSNQDSVQPQHF. As DNA, the CDR3 is TGCGCCAGCAGCCTTTCTAATCAGGATTCCGTACAGCCCCAGCATTTT.

The V gene is TRBV9, the J gene TRBJ1-2; perhaps TRBD1 as D (6 bases). CDR1 is SGDLS, CDR2 YYNGEE, per germline. The CDR3 extends over 17 amino acids. The ends were cut back, 0 bases at V and 4 bases at J, with 19 bases in the middle. CDR3 loop: CASSVGTGQRVGYGYTF. CDR3 in DNA: TGTGCCAGCAGCGTAGGTACCGGACAGCGAGTGGGCTATGGCTACACCTTC.

The CDR3 is CASSHLVGGRKEQYF. The CDR3 region has the DNA TGTGCCAGCAGCCATTTAGTGGGGGGGCGGAAGGAGCAGTACTTC. The chain is built from TRBV5-5 and TRBJ2-7; perhaps TRBD2 as D (7 bases). The CDR3 runs 15 residues. From germline, CDR1 is SGHKS and CDR2 YYEKEE (reference sequence). V was pared by 4 bases and J by 7 bases, with 21 bases between. Combining the CDR3 with reference TRBV5-5 and TRBJ2-7 gives the whole variable domain DAGVTQSPTHLIKTRGQQVTLRCSPISGHKSVSWYQQVLGQGPQFIFQYYEKEERGRGNFPDRFSARQFPNYSSELNVNALLLGDSALYLCASSHLVGGRKEQYFGPGTRLTVT.

V is TRBV9 and J is TRBJ1-1; D not certain. Trimming removed 3 bases from V and 0 bases from J, with 6 bases in between. The length of the CDR3 is 13 residues. Per the germline V gene, CDR1 is SGDLS and CDR2 is YYNGEE. The CDR3: CASSGTLNTEAFF. The CDR3 DNA sequence: TGTGCCAGCAGCGGAACTCTGAACACTGAAGCTTTCTTT.

The chain carries TRBV30 and TRBJ2-7, with a possible D match to TRBD2 (6 bases). The germline CDR1 and CDR2 sequences are GTSNPN and SVGIG (reference sequence). V was cut by 2 bases and J by 4 bases, with 15 bases left in between. This CDR3 has 14 amino acids. This CDR3 reads CAWSNGGLLYEQYF. The CDR3 nucleotides read TGTGCCTGGAGTAACGGGGGATTGCTATACGAGCAGTACTTC.

CDR3: CAREGRETDTQYF. The CDR3 DNA follows: TGTGCCAGGGAGGGGAGGGAAACAGATACGCAGTATTTT. The chain is built from TRBV2 and TRBJ2-3; 7 nucleotides match TRBD2. V was pared by 9 bases and J by 3 bases, with 6 bases of the junction left unmatched. The CDR3 runs 13 residues. Germline V CDR1 and CDR2: SNHLY, FYNNEI. Together with reference TRBV2 and TRBJ2-3, the CDR3 gives the full variable domain: EPEVTQTPSHQVTQMGQEVILRCVPISNHLYFYWYRQILGQKVEFLVSFYNNEISEKSEIFDDQFSVERPDGSNFTLKIRSTKLEDSAMYFCAREGRETDTQYFGPGTRLTVL.

V gene TRBV11-1 combines with J gene TRBJ2-1, with 8 bases matching TRBD2. V shed 1 base, J shed 0 bases, and the junction held 5 bases outside the gene matches. The CDR3 contains 17 residues. Germline-derived CDR1 and CDR2 are SGHAT and FQDESV (reference sequence). The DNA of the CDR3 is TGTGCCAGCAGCTTAGAGGCCGGGAGGGGCTCCTACAATGAGCAGTTCTTC. Protein: CASSLEAGRGSYNEQFF.